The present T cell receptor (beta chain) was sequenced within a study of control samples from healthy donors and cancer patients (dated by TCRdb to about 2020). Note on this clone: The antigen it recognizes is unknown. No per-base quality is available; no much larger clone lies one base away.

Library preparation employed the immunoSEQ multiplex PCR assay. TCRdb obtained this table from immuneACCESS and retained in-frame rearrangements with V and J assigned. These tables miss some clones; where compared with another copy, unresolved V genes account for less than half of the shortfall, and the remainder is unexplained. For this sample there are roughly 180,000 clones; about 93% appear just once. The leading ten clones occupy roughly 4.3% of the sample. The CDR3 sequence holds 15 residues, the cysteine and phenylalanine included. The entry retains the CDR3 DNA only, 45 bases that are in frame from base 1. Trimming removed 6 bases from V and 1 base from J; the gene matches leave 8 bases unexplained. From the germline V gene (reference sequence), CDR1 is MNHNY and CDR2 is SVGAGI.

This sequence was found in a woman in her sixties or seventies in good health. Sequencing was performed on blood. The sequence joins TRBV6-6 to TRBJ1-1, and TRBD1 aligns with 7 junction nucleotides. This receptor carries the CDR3 CASRASGTANTEAFF. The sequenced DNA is TGTGCCAGCAGGGCCTCCGGGACAGCGAACACTGAAGCTTTCTTT.